The clone carrying this T cell receptor beta chain was recorded many times. Antigen specificity is unknown. This CDR3 region has 14 residues. Germline V gene sequence: CDR1 SGHTA, CDR2 FQGNSA. Trimming cost V 1 base and J 2 bases, with 9 bases left between them. This entry is derived from a study of early T cells in non-severe SARS-CoV-2 infection. Looking at the study overall: Bulk RNA from unsorted whole blood was sequenced; chains were unpaired. Study outcomes and limitations: Reliance on VDJdb matching favored anti-spike CD8 responses; private and CD4 specificities were missed.

Individual cDNA molecules were tagged with unique molecular identifiers. TCRdb ran MiXCR on the 5' RACE reads and lists one entry per CDR3 protein. The table lists 45,000 to 50,000 distinct CDR3 sequences, around 6.5% of them singletons. The gene calls are TRBV7-2 and TRBJ2-7, with a tentative D call TRBD2 (5 bases). The source is an adult who was a healthcare worker with PCR-confirmed SARS-CoV-2 infection or an uninfected control (not recorded which). The sequences come from whole blood, collected at baseline. The CDR3 region is CASSLGRSTYEQYF. The CDR3 bases are TGTGCCAGCAGCTTAGGGAGGAGCACCTACGAGCAGTACTTC.